This section outlines one T cell receptor (beta chain) sequence together with its context. Its target is unknown. Generated by immunoSEQ multiplex PCR, the TCRdb table keeps only in-frame clones and is missing some. This table has millions of clones, 90% to 95% appearing once. This entry is derived from a study of shared clonotypes between healthy human individuals. Study background: CD4 naive cells filled three plates per donor, CD4 memory three, CD8 naive two and CD8 memory one. Findings and limits, study-wide: Researchers found naive subsets generally carried larger estimated richness than memory subsets. When naive CD4 clonotypes were compared across a few donors, around 5% were shared.

The sequence derives from a young man in good health. Some clones in this sample may be carry-over from other donors' samples. Sample: naive CD4+ T cells from PBMCs. Subset defined: CD45RA+ positively selected.

The CDR3 sequence: CASSMGQYSSGNTIYF. The CDR3 DNA reads TGTGCCAGTAGTATGGGACAGTATAGCTCTGGAAACACCATATATTTT. The chain has TRBV19 and TRBJ1-3; 7 bases line up with TRBD1. Germline assignment: CDR1 LNHDA and CDR2 SQIVND (reference sequence). The J segment lost 0 bases and the V segment lost 3 bases, leaving 5 bases of the junction unmatched. CDR3 length: 16 residues.